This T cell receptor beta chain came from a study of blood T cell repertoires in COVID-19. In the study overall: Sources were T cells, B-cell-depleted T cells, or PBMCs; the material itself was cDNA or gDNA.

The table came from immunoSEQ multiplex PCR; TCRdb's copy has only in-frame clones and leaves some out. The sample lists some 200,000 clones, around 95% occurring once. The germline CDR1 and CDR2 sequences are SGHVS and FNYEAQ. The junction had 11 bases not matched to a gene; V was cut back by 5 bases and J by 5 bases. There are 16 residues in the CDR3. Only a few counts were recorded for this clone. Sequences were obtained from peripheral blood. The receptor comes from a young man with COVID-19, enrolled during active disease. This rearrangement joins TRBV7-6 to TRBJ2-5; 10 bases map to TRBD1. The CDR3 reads CASSPTTTGGFETQYF. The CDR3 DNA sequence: TGTGCCAGCAGCCCGACGACGACAGGGGGCTTTGAGACCCAGTACTTC.